Shown below are 9 T cell receptor beta chains from a single sample sequenced in a study of shared clonotypes between healthy human individuals. TCRdb keeps only in-frame clones here, not all; method: immunoSEQ multiplex PCR. This table has about a million clones, around 77% appearing once. The sample consisted of memory CD4+ T cells from PBMCs. Indicated subset: CD45RA-negative fraction. The receptors originated from a man between 18 and 29 years old in good health. Some clones in this sample may be carry-over from other donors' samples.

V usage is TRBV6-6 and J usage is TRBJ2-3; 12 bases line up with TRBD2. This CDR3 has 15 residues. Germline lookup yields CDR1 MNHNY and CDR2 SVGAGI (reference sequence). J lost 4 bases, V lost 6 bases, and 5 bases had no gene match. The CDR3 sequence: CASREGLAGADTQYF. DNA for the CDR3: TGTGCCAGCAGGGAGGGACTAGCGGGCGCAGATACGCAGTATTTT.

The J gene is TRBJ2-7, the V gene TRBV5-4, with a possible D match to TRBD1 (5 bases). Per germline, CDR1 SGHNT and CDR2 YYREEE (reference sequence). There are 14 residues in the CDR3. V was clipped by 5 bases and J by 1 base, with 13 bases between them. CDR3 loop: CASSQGWGSYEQYF. The CDR3 bases are TGTGCCAGCAGTCAGGGATGGGGTTCCTACGAGCAGTACTTC.

The chain couples TRBV7-6 to TRBJ2-1; possible D gene TRBD2, 6 bases. Germline loops: CDR1 SGHVS, CDR2 FNYEAQ. V lost 1 base and J 7 bases, leaving 11 bases between the germline ends. The CDR3 is made up of 14 amino acids. The CDR3 nucleotides read TGTGCCAGCAGCTTAGGGACTACCGGGAATGAGCAGTTCTTC. Translating it yields CASSLGTTGNEQFF.

This clone was seen more than once but under ten times. The gene calls are TRBV7-9 and TRBJ2-2; 10 bases line up with TRBD1. Per the germline V gene, CDR1 is SEHNR and CDR2 is FQNEAQ (reference sequence). This CDR3 is 18 amino acids long. J lost 0 bases, V lost 8 bases, and 12 bases had no gene match. CDR3: CASVKGATGGANTGELFF. The DNA for the CDR3 is TGTGCCAGCGTAAAGGGGGCGACAGGGGGCGCGAACACCGGGGAGCTGTTTTTT.

The chain couples TRBV4-2 to TRBJ2-2; D not resolved. This CDR3 region has 13 residues. The germline gives CDR1 LGHNA, CDR2 YNFKEQ. V lost 0 bases and J lost 8, with 7 bases in between. The CDR3 loop reads CASSQDRVGELFF. As DNA, the CDR3 is TGTGCCAGCAGCCAAGATCGGGTGGGGGAGCTGTTTTTT.

The chain joins TRBV15 to TRBJ2-7; maybe TRBD1 (5 bases). Germline V gene lookup returns CDR1 LNHNV and CDR2 YYDKDF (reference sequence). The CDR3 runs to 13 residues. V lost 8 bases and J 2 bases, leaving 13 bases between the germline ends. CDR3 nucleotide sequence: TGTGCCACCTCTCGCGTAGGGGCCTACGAGCAGTACTTC. Translation gives CATSRVGAYEQYF. Drawing the rest from reference TRBV15 and TRBJ2-7, the complete variable domain is DAMVIQNPRYQVTQFGKPVTLSCSQTLNHNVMYWYQQKSSQAPKLLFHYYDKDFNNEADTPDNFQSRRPNTSFCFLDIRSPGLGDTAMYLCATSRVGAYEQYFGPGTRLTVT.

A single count supports this clone. J is TRBJ2-5 and V is TRBV6-4; the D gene is possibly TRBD1 (6 bases). The CDR3 length is 16 residues. With 4 bases removed from V and 4 bases from J, the gap between germline ends came to 19 bases. In germline, CDR1 is MRHNA, CDR2 SNTAGT. CDR3 residues: CASSGRTAKSGETQYF. CDR3 coding DNA: TGTGCCAGCAGTGGGAGGACAGCCAAGTCAGGAGAGACCCAGTACTTC.

The chain carries TRBV29-1 and TRBJ2-7, with D possibly called TRBD1 or TRBD2 (5 bases each). Trimming took 7 bases from V and 6 from J, leaving 16 bases between them. Germline-derived CDR1 and CDR2 are SQVTM and ANQGSEA. The CDR3 extends over 12 amino acids. Here the CDR3 DNA reads TGCAGCGCCCGGCAGGGAGTAAGCGAGCAGTACTTC. Its translation is CSARQGVSEQYF.

The rearrangement links TRBV5-6 to TRBJ1-1; D is uncertain. CDR3 size: 15 residues. Trimming shortened V by 2 bases and J by 1 base, and 12 bases separated the two germline ends. Germline CDR1 is SGHDT and CDR2 is YYEEEE. Here the CDR3 reads CASSLGGNRNTEAFF. In nucleotides, the CDR3 is TGTGCCAGCAGCTTAGGTGGAAATCGGAACACTGAAGCTTTCTTT.